These T cell receptor beta chains were read from a single sample in a study of T cell responses to AZD1222 COVID-19 vaccine. Assay used: immunoSEQ multiplex PCR; TCRdb lists only in-frame clones, some missing. Among 110,000 to 150,000 clones listed, over 90% were seen once. The sequencing used peripheral blood, collected on day 0 of AZD1222 vaccination. The receptors come from an adult in good health. Each CDR3 is given with its conserved first and last residue. A D gene is named only where the DNA matches it firmly. A row's size may be missing; if present it is once, few, many or a size class.

V	J	D	size	CDR3	DNA
TRBV6-4	TRBJ1-1	NA	NA	CASRAQGWDTEAFF	TGTGCCAGCAGGGCTCAGGGGTGGGACACTGAAGCTTTCTTT
TRBV10-3	TRBJ1-4	NA	NA	CAISPLGEKLFF	TGTGCCATCAGTCCCCTGGGGGAAAAACTGTTTTTT
TRBV19	TRBJ2-2	NA	once	CASSLTGTGELFF	TGTGCCAGTAGTCTCACCGGGACCGGGGAGCTGTTTTTT
TRBV18	TRBJ1-2	NA	NA	CASSRDTTNYGYTF	TGTGCCAGCTCCCGGGACACAACTAACTATGGCTACACCTTC
TRBV27	TRBJ2-3	TRBD2	NA	CASSLLGTSGTDTQYF	TGTGCCAGCAGTTTACTCGGGACTAGTGGGACAGATACGCAGTATTTT
TRBV5-6	TRBJ2-7	NA	NA	CASSFFSVFYEQYF	TGTGCCAGCAGCTTTTTTAGCGTCTTCTACGAGCAGTACTTC
TRBV7-8	TRBJ2-5	TRBD1	NA	CASSLRRDREETQYF	TGTGCCAGCAGCTTGCGGCGGGACAGGGAAGAGACCCAGTACTTC
TRBV6-5	TRBJ2-1	TRBD2	NA	CASSPTSGRFEQFF	TGTGCCAGCAGTCCGACTAGCGGGAGGTTTGAGCAGTTCTTC
TRBV13	TRBJ1-2	NA	once	CASSLGASANYGYTF	TGTGCCAGCAGCTTAGGGGCTTCAGCTAACTATGGCTACACCTTC
TRBV4-2	TRBJ2-1	NA	NA	CASSQASGWSNEQFF	TGTGCCAGCAGCCAAGCGAGCGGTTGGAGTAATGAGCAGTTCTTC
TRBV10-2	TRBJ1-4	NA	NA	CASSAERINEKLFF	TGCGCCAGCAGTGCGGAGAGAATTAATGAAAAACTGTTTTTT
TRBV5-1	TRBJ2-1	TRBD2	NA	CASSRDYLSYNEQFF	TGCGCCAGCAGCCGGGACTACCTCTCCTACAATGAGCAGTTCTTC
TRBV3-1/TRBV3-2	TRBJ1-4	NA	NA	CASSPRGQGGEKLFF	TGTGCCAGCAGCCCACGGGGCCAGGGAGGCGAAAAACTGTTTTTT
TRBV5-1	TRBJ1-2	TRBD1	NA	CASSEGDRVILGYTF	TGCGCCAGCAGCGAGGGTGACAGGGTCATCCTTGGCTACACCTTC
TRBV19	TRBJ2-5	TRBD1	NA	CASNRGSLGETQYF	TGTGCCAGTAACAGGGGGTCACTCGGAGAGACCCAGTACTTC
TRBV19	TRBJ1-2	NA	NA	CASSDGTIYGYTF	TGTGCCAGTAGTGACGGGACAATATATGGCTACACCTTC
TRBV18	TRBJ2-7	NA	NA	CASSPPVGSSYEQYF	TGTGCCAGCTCACCTCCTGTGGGTAGCTCCTACGAGCAGTACTTC
TRBV28	TRBJ2-7	NA	NA	CASSFGAGEQYF	TGTGCCAGCAGTTTCGGAGCGGGTGAGCAGTACTTC
TRBV5-6	TRBJ2-7	NA	NA	CASSKSYYEQYF	TGTGCCAGCAGCAAAAGTTACTACGAGCAGTACTTC
TRBV6-2/TRBV6-3	TRBJ2-3	TRBD2	NA	CASSPRLAGDTQYF	TGTGCCAGCAGTCCCAGACTAGCGGGAGATACGCAGTATTTT
TRBV6-2/TRBV6-3	TRBJ1-1	NA	NA	CASSSENPNTEAFF	TGTGCCAGCAGTTCCGAGAATCCGAACACTGAAGCTTTCTTT
TRBV4-2	TRBJ1-2	TRBD1	few	CASSQVTGTDAHQTYGYTF	TGTGCCAGCAGCCAAGTAACCGGGACAGACGCCCACCAGACATATGGCTACACCTTC
TRBV7-6	TRBJ2-5	TRBD1	NA	CASSPAGGTGEQETQYF	TGTGCCAGCAGCCCCGCGGGTGGGACAGGGGAACAAGAGACCCAGTACTTC
TRBV24-1	TRBJ2-3	TRBD2	NA	CATSDTTSGSTDTQYF	TGTGCCACCAGTGACACGACTAGCGGGAGCACAGATACGCAGTATTTT
TRBV7-8	TRBJ1-1	NA	NA	CASSSGGTEAFF	TGTGCCAGCAGCTCTGGGGGTACTGAAGCTTTCTTT
TRBV18	TRBJ2-1	NA	NA	CASSPGTSYNEQFF	TGTGCCAGCTCACCAGGGACGTCGTACAATGAGCAGTTCTTC